This TCR beta chain was captured by sequencing in a study of blood T cells in healthy people across ages. Then a second PCR, running roughly 7 to 11 cycles, was carried out with a sample-barcoded 5' primer and a J-beta primer mix. TCRdb independently ran MiXCR on the 5' RACE reads; one entry per CDR3 protein. Altogether about 650,000 distinct CDR3 sequences are present, about 50% being singletons, with the ten largest covering approximately 12%. The source is an elderly woman in good health. Sequenced: blood.

CDR3 in amino acids: CASVRQESSYNEQYF. For the CDR3, the DNA is TGTGCCAGCGTTCGACAGGAGAGCTCCTACAATGAGCAGTACTTC. The chain is built from TRBV2 and TRBJ2-7; possibly TRBD1 for D (6 bases). CDR1 is SNHLY and CDR2 is FYNNEI in the germline V gene. V lost 8 bases to trimming and J lost 7 bases, with 24 bases between them. The CDR3 has 15 amino acids.